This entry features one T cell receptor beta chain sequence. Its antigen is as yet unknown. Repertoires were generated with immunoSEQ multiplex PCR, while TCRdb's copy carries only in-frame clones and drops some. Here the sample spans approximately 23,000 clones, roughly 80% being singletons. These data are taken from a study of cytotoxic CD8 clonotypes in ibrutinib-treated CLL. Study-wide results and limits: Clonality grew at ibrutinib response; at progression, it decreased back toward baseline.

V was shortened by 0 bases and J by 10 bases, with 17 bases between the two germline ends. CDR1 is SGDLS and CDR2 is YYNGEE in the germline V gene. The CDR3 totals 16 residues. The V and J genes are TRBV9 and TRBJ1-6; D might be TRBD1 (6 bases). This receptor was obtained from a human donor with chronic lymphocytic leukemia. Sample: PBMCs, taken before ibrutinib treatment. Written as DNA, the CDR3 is TGTGCCAGCAGCGTAGAAGAGGGGGTGATTCCCTCACCCCTCCACTTT. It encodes CASSVEEGVIPSPLHF.